One TCR beta chain is described in this entry. This receptor's antigen is unknown. One base away there is no much larger clone; base qualities are not given. The germline V gene provides CDR1 SGDLS and CDR2 YYNGEE. The junction shows trimming of 3 bases on V and 3 bases on J, plus 18 bases between the germline ends. The CDR3 runs 16 amino acids, cysteine and phenylalanine included. CDR3 DNA is the only sequence kept; it has 48 bases, read in frame from the first base. This specimen comes from a study of cytomegalovirus exposure and HLA in healthy donors (dated by TCRdb to about 2017). Regarding the study in general: According to an earlier analysis of a few hundred of the donors, 200 million or so T cells yielded 117 million unique TCR beta sequences and 276 Gb of sequence data. Every repertoire in the discovery cohort had been generated on one and the same sequencing platform. In a later genetic analysis, genome-wide SNP genotypes for 398 of the 666 donors were used, and that subset was treated as a discovery cohort. An early release covering over 500 HLA-typed donors comprised about 320 gigabases of sequencing data and approximately 80 million unique TCR sequences. The number of donors typed differed by locus, with about 629-640 for A, B, C, DRB1 and DQB1, roughly 520 for DQA1, 600 to 610 for DPA1, and approximately 470 for DPB1. HLA typing included class I and class II loci at four-digit resolution. To predict cytomegalovirus infection status, the study combined high-throughput TCR immunosequencing, statistical association of individual TCRs with disease status, and machine learning. Among a few hundred genotyped donors of the cohort, an average of approximately 230,000 unique TCR beta nucleotide sequences were sequenced per donor, around 20% of them non-productive. Donor age, sex, ethnicity and CMV serostatus were collected together with the repertoire data. Of the roughly 390 genotyped donors, roughly 80% were placed in the genetic ancestry cluster associated with self-reported Caucasian donors. An earlier analysis of about 600 of the donors used high-throughput TCR beta sequencing to judge whether each TCR beta V gene segment behaved as functional or pseudogenic. In a later analysis, previously published TCR beta repertoires from about 670 donors were re-analyzed and high-resolution HLA genotyping was added so that TCR occurrence patterns could be studied. Rather than drawing on any new phenotypic data, the later analysis identified candidate immune exposures from TCR beta sequences and the way those sequences occurred across donors. The study used immunosequencing to profile the T cell repertoires of approximately 630 subjects and linked those repertoires to cytomegalovirus serostatus. A separate validation cohort of 100 to 150 different subjects was used in addition to the approximately 670-subject first cohort. The study aimed to test whether cataloging public T cell receptors could reveal signatures of past pathogen exposure. A few DR-DQ haplotypes were treated as single units for association and clustering because of strong linkage in the cohort.

What the study reported, not specific to this receptor: When HLA alleles, especially DR and DQ, strongly co-occurred, TCR associations were difficult to assign to individual alleles. The classifier was reported to diagnose cytomegalovirus status with high specificity and sensitivity in both the original cohort and the validation cohort. According to a later analysis, parvovirus B19, influenza, CMV and Epstein-Barr virus appeared linked to several top co-occurrence clusters. In a later genetic analysis, fewer N-insertions in productive TCRs were reported among donors in an Asian-associated ancestry cluster than the roughly 700-donor mean. Linkage disequilibrium might explain the correlated functional status among segregating V segments, but an unknown experimental factor could not be excluded. Because HLA typing was unavailable for some donors at each locus, only the typed subset was used in association tests. Sequencing depth was assumed to be roughly uniform across donors in the presence/absence analyses, though that assumption may not hold. A further reported finding was that TCR beta sequences accurately predicted the HLA-A and HLA-B alleles for most subjects in the first cohort. A few of the identified cytomegalovirus-associated TCR beta chains were confirmed in vitro to be specific for cytomegalovirus antigens. According to the authors, the approach could potentially be generalized to other disease states and immunological phenotypes. According to a later analysis, most CMV-associated TCR beta chains appeared to be HLA-restricted, and the HLA associations seemed to be driven largely by CMV exposure. Only TCR beta chains were sequenced in this cohort, and the absence of alpha or paired-chain data limited detectable features. Because the 87-base-pair reads could not distinguish some IMGT-functional V segments, including TRBV6-2 and TRBV6-3, those segments were excluded. Specific HLA alleles were associated with over 15,000 TCR beta sequences at a false discovery rate of 0.05 in a later analysis. While some public TCRs were present in many individuals, most TCR sequences turned up only very rarely across donors. A cluster of highly shared sequence variants was judged likely to represent a technical artifact of the sequencing pipeline. For the cohort, immune exposure information was limited to CMV serostatus. A later analysis found that HLA-associated TCR beta chains were more clonally expanded and had lower generation probabilities than equally common non-associated chains. Broadly in line with IMGT annotations, most TCR beta V segments showed up in productive rearrangements about 87% or about 30% of the time in an earlier analysis of approximately 600 of the donors. A later genetic analysis associated a missense DCLRE1C variant with V-gene and J-gene trimming of TCR beta chains, and an independent cohort replicated the association. The study listed approximately 160 TCR beta chains as associated with cytomegalovirus. In a later analysis, TCR association rates were found to vary across HLA loci, with the most associated TCRs seen for DRB1 alleles and the fewest for HLA-C alleles. The earlier analysis of some 540 of the donors excluded around 17 rarely observed V segments, including chromosome 9 orphons, because counts were too low.

The cohort consisted of 600 to 700 healthy bone marrow donors. Cohort members were all nominally healthy when sampled, although unrecorded immune exposures were likely present. The donor tested CMV seronegative and was one of the 352 seronegative cohort members. A peripheral blood sample was provided by each donor, and peripheral blood mononuclear cells were used for TCR beta sequencing. Genomic DNA extraction from the blood cell samples was performed with the Qiagen DNeasy Blood Extraction Kit. Libraries were constructed by the immunoSEQ multiplex PCR assay. A mixture of 60 forward primers for TCR Vbeta segments and 13 reverse primers for TCR Jbeta segments was used in the multiplex PCR. The CDR3 region of rearranged TCR beta genes was amplified from genomic DNA by a multiplex PCR assay. On the Illumina HiSeq System, the amplified TCR beta libraries were sequenced as 87-base-pair reads. The source study handled its data this way. In a later analysis, about 80 million unique TCR beta chains were counted across the roughly 670 repertoires, and about 10 million of these chains were shared by at least two donors. To remove PCR and sequencing errors, raw reads were error-corrected and collapsed into unique sequences using a nearest-neighbor algorithm that merged closely related sequences. V, D and J gene segments were assigned by aligning CDR3 sequences to IMGT reference sequences. For a sequence to be retained, at least a six-nucleotide match to both a V gene segment and a J gene segment was required. A rearrangement counted as productive if the CDR3 had no stop codons and remained in frame with V and J, and every other rearrangement counted as non-productive. Following IMGT convention, CDR3 was defined as the stretch from the second conserved V-encoded cysteine to the conserved J-encoded phenylalanine. The earlier analysis of about 590 of the donors excluded sequences that lacked an unambiguous match to a single V gene segment. In an earlier analysis of almost 600 of the donors, a V segment was called functional when productive rearrangements were above 56.7%, and segregating when the standard deviation between donors exceeded 5%. A statistical classification framework was developed to diagnose cytomegalovirus status using the catalog of TCR beta chain sequences. In a later analysis, TCR nucleotide sequences were compared against IMGT/GENE-DB human TR gene sequences so that V and J genes could be assigned. In a later analysis, CDR3 sequences and most-parsimonious VDJ recombination scenarios were assigned using the TCRdist pipeline. In a later analysis, each TCR beta chain was defined by its CDR3 amino acid sequence together with its V-gene family, and reads without a unique V-gene family were excluded. A later analysis removed 592 highly shared, low-generation-probability nucleotide sequences to deal with suspected cross-contamination and a sequencing artifact. In a later analysis, a clonal expansion index for each public chain was calculated from normalized within-repertoire ranks of inferred template counts. A later analysis computed generation probabilities with a VDJ recombination model fitted to out-of-frame rearrangements, and checked the results against IGoR. Hypergeometric tests were used in a later analysis to score TCR-TCR, TCR-HLA and TCR-CMV co-occurrence, with a repertoire-size bias correction applied to the TCR pairs. A later analysis estimated false discovery rates by permuting HLA or CMV assignments 20 times. In a later analysis, co-occurring TCRs were grouped with DBSCAN, and TCRdist sequence similarity was added when clustering was performed within HLA-allele-positive subsets. Repertoires with fewer than 30,000 or more than 120,000 public chains, plus five repertoires with anomalous nucleotide sharing, were excluded from co-occurrence clustering. Not all clones reach the TCRdb copy of this immuneACCESS table, which keeps in-frame sequences only. Checked studies attribute under half of the gap to unresolved V genes and leave the rest unexplained. V and J calls and clone size are those listed in that table; D and trimming were worked out from the DNA. Present in this sample are under 200,000 clones, 84% of which were seen just once. The top ten clones comprise approximately 0.98% of the sample.

What was sequenced was PBMCs. The sequence came from a man under 40 in good health and CMV-seronegative. The chain is encoded by TRBV9 joined to TRBJ1-1, with the D gene too uncertain to name. The CDR3 in this case is CASSGGRGGWDTEAFF. The sequence in DNA is TGTGCCAGCAGCGGAGGGCGAGGAGGATGGGACACTGAAGCTTTCTTT.